The entry below gives a single T cell receptor beta chain sequence along with its context. The antigen remains undetermined. This sample was taken from a study of Tregs in tolerant kidney transplant recipients. Study-level findings and limits: Nucleotide sequences could not be compared across some patients' samples due to primer changes. Tolerant patients' donor-specific Tregs expanded beyond overall Tregs, suggesting antigen-driven growth. Biological reproducibility was not directly addressed, but technical replication error appeared minimal.

Germline-derived CDR1 and CDR2 are LGHNA and YNFKEQ. This CDR3 contains 18 residues. The V gene end was trimmed by 1 base and the J gene end by 0 bases; junction bases not matched to a gene: 4. The nonmyeloablative bone marrow transplants came from related graft donors, with transient mixed chimerism. Unstimulated regulatory T cells (CD4+CD25+CD127-), CD4+CD25- non-regulatory cells, CD4 and CD8 cells were FACS-sorted from thawed PBMCs. Repertoires were generated with immunoSEQ multiplex PCR, while TCRdb's copy carries only in-frame clones and drops some. The table shows about 100,000 clones, with roughly 93% occurring only once.

Source: CD4+ T cells from blood (PBMCs), taken 12 months after the transplant. The genes are TRBV4-2 and TRBJ2-3, with 13 nucleotides matching TRBD2. This clonotype originated in a human patient who received a combined kidney and bone marrow transplant. The graft donor may be the source of some T cells. The chain's CDR3 is CASSQGLAGGRSTDTQYF. CDR3 DNA: TGTGCCAGCAGCCAAGGACTAGCGGGAGGAAGAAGCACAGATACGCAGTATTTT.